This T cell receptor beta chain was captured in a study of CD8 T cells in ankylosing spondylitis. There are a few counts of this clonotype. Its antigen is still unknown. The CDR3 sequence is 16 residues long. Trimming took 0 bases from V and 10 from J, leaving 19 bases between them. Germline assignment: CDR1 DFQATT and CDR2 SNEGSKA (reference sequence). Using its own MiXCR run on the 5' RACE reads, TCRdb lists one record per CDR3 protein. The sample yields roughly 230,000 distinct CDR3 sequences, 15% to 20% seen once. Points from the study as a whole: Within matched ankylosing spondylitis synovial fluid, disease-linked clones were reportedly significantly enriched.

Input material: blood, either unsorted or a sorted T cell fraction (not recorded which). The chain couples TRBV20-1 to TRBJ1-6; D perhaps matches TRBD1 (6 bases). The clonotype originates from a male donor with ankylosing spondylitis or in good health (not recorded which). CDR3 residues: CSARDRGTGGGSPLHF. The CDR3, as DNA: TGCAGTGCTAGAGATCGGGGGACGGGGGGCGGGTCACCCCTCCACTTT.